This is a list of T cell receptor beta chains from one sample in a study of T cell responses to AZD1222 COVID-19 vaccine. TCRdb keeps only in-frame clones here, not all; method: immunoSEQ multiplex PCR. This table has about 110,000 clones, around 87% appearing once. This specimen was peripheral blood, taken 28 days after the second AZD1222 dose. Source of these receptors: an adult who received the AZD1222 COVID-19 vaccine. The CDR3 runs from the conserved cysteine through the conserved F or W. The D gene is left open where the match is weak. Clone size is not always given. Where it is, it says once, few, many or a class for expanded clones.

d_call j_call clone_size v_call cdr3_nt cdr3_aa
NA TRBJ2-7 once TRBV18 TGTGCCAGCTCCCCTGGGGGGTACGAGCAGTACTTC CASSPGGYEQYF
NA TRBJ1-2 NA TRBV7-9 TGTGCCAGCAACTGGGGGGAGTTAAAGGACTATGGCTACACCTTC CASNWGELKDYGYTF
NA TRBJ2-7 NA TRBV6-5 TGTGCCAGCAGCGCAGCGGAAGGCTACGAGCAGTACTTC CASSAAEGYEQYF
TRBD2 TRBJ2-7 few TRBV7-9 TGTGCCAGCGTTCGGACTAGCGGACTTTCCTACGAGCAGTACTTC CASVRTSGLSYEQYF
NA TRBJ1-4 NA TRBV2 TGTGCCAGCAGACAGTGGAATGAAAAACTGTTTTTT CASRQWNEKLFF
NA TRBJ1-2 NA TRBV30 TGTGCCTACGTCGCGACCTCTTATGGCTACACCTTC CAYVATSYGYTF
TRBD1 TRBJ2-3 NA TRBV18 TGTGCCAGCTCACGGGCGGGACAGGGGTTTACCACAGATACGCAGTATTTT CASSRAGQGFTTDTQYF
NA TRBJ1-6 NA TRBV11-2 TGTGCCAGCAGCTTAGGACGGGCCCTCCACTTT CASSLGRALHF
TRBD2 TRBJ2-1 NA TRBV3-1/TRBV3-2 TGTGCCAGCAGCCCCCCAGCGGGAGGGCCCTACAATGAGCAGTTCTTC CASSPPAGGPYNEQFF
NA TRBJ2-7 NA TRBV29-1 TGCAGCGTTGAAGACCAATCCTTTGGGACCTACGAGCAGTACTTC CSVEDQSFGTYEQYF
TRBD2 TRBJ2-3 NA TRBV28 TGTGCCAGCAGCCTCCAGACTAGCGGGACTACAGATACGCAGTATTTT CASSLQTSGTTDTQYF
TRBD1 TRBJ1-2 NA TRBV29-1 TGCAGCGTTACAGGGGTGGAGGGCTACACCTTC CSVTGVEGYTF
NA TRBJ2-7 NA TRBV28 TGTGCCATCATAGGGCCCTCTCCAAGGGCCGGCTACGAGCAGTACTTC CAIIGPSPRAGYEQYF
NA TRBJ1-5 NA TRBV28 TGTGCCAGCAGTGGGAATCAGCCCCAGCATTTT CASSGNQPQHF
TRBD1 TRBJ1-2 NA TRBV3-1/TRBV3-2 TGTGCCAGCAGCCAAGATACAGGGGGCGATGGCTACACCTTC CASSQDTGGDGYTF
NA TRBJ2-1 NA TRBV29-1 TGCAGCGTTGGGTTGAGGGGGATATACAATGAGCAGTTCTTC CSVGLRGIYNEQFF
NA TRBJ2-1 NA TRBV5-1 TGCGCCAGCAGCTCCGGACTAGGGGGCAATGAGCAGTTCTTC CASSSGLGGNEQFF
TRBD2 TRBJ2-4 NA TRBV5-1 TGCGCCAGCAGCAGGGAGGCTAGCGGGGGGGCGTTCATTCAGTACTTC CASSREASGGAFIQYF
TRBD1 TRBJ2-5 NA TRBV5-1 TGCGCCAGCACGTCTGGAGCGGGGACAGGGGTAGAGACCCAGTACTTC CASTSGAGTGVETQYF
NA TRBJ1-3 NA TRBV6-6 TGTGCCAGCACAACACGTGAGGCTGGAAACACCATATATTTT CASTTREAGNTIYF
NA TRBJ2-5 NA TRBV13 TGTGCCAGCAGCCTAACAGGAGTGCAAGAGACCCAGTACTTC CASSLTGVQETQYF
TRBD1 TRBJ1-6 few TRBV7-2 TGTGCCAGCAGCTTCTTACAGGGGGCAGGTAATTCACCCCTCCACTTT CASSFLQGAGNSPLHF
NA TRBJ1-2 NA TRBV19 TGTGCCAGTAGTACCTCCCTGGGGTACAACTATGGCTACACCTTC CASSTSLGYNYGYTF
NA TRBJ2-1 NA TRBV14 TGTGCCAGCACGAAAGGGGAGGGGGTTTACAATGAGCAGTTCTTC CASTKGEGVYNEQFF
TRBD2 TRBJ2-7 NA TRBV7-9 TGTGCCAGCAGCTTTGGACTAGCGGGGGGGAGCTCCTACGAGCAGTACTTC CASSFGLAGGSSYEQYF
TRBD2 TRBJ2-3 NA TRBV4-3 TGCGCCAGCAGCCAAAAACTAGCGCGATCAGATACGCAGTATTTT CASSQKLARSDTQYF
TRBD2 TRBJ2-3 NA TRBV4-2 TGTGCCAGCAGCCTCACGACTAGCGGATCCACAGATACGCAGTATTTT CASSLTTSGSTDTQYF
TRBD1 TRBJ2-3 NA TRBV24-1 TGTGCCACCAGTGGGGGACAGGGGGCAACAGATACGCAGTATTTT CATSGGQGATDTQYF
NA TRBJ2-6 once TRBV24-1 TGTGCCACCAGTGAGCAGGTAGCTGGGGCCAACGTCCTGACTTTC CATSEQVAGANVLTF
NA TRBJ1-1 NA TRBV3-1/TRBV3-2 TGTGCCAGCAGCCACGGAACAGGGCTGAACACTGAAGCTTTCTTT CASSHGTGLNTEAFF
NA TRBJ2-3 NA TRBV11-3 TGTGCCAGCAGCCCAGGGCAGGGAGTCCCAGATACGCAGTATTTT CASSPGQGVPDTQYF
NA TRBJ2-5 NA TRBV7-3 TGTGCCAGCAGCTTAAACGGATACCAAGAGACCCAGTACTTC CASSLNGYQETQYF
NA TRBJ2-1 NA TRBV4-1 TGCGCCAGCAGCCAAGTGGGGGGCAGCAATGAGCAGTTCTTC CASSQVGGSNEQFF
NA TRBJ2-7 NA TRBV2 TGTGCCAGCAGTGAAGGGGGGGTAGGCGAGCAGTACTTC CASSEGGVGEQYF
NA TRBJ1-3 NA TRBV5-4 TGTGCCAGCACCGATGTGGGACTGAACTCTGGAAACACCATATATTTT CASTDVGLNSGNTIYF
NA TRBJ1-1 NA TRBV9 TGTGCCAGCAGGGGCCGGGGCAAGGAGGGAAACACTGAAGCTTTCTTT CASRGRGKEGNTEAFF
NA TRBJ2-5 NA TRBV6-5 TGTGCCAGCGTGAACTCCTGGCAAGAGACCCAGTACTTC CASVNSWQETQYF
TRBD1 TRBJ1-1 NA TRBV7-9 TGTGCCAGCAGCTTACGTCGGACAGGGGAGACTGAAGCTTTCTTT CASSLRRTGETEAFF
NA TRBJ1-1 once TRBV27 TGTGCCAGCAGTAAAACCGGACTGGTAGAAGCTTTCTTT CASSKTGLVEAFF
TRBD1 TRBJ1-4 NA TRBV6-5 TGTGCCAGCAGGGGACAGCCCAATGAAAAACTGTTTTTT CASRGQPNEKLFF
TRBD2 TRBJ2-4 NA TRBV6-5 TGTGCCAGCAGGACTAGCGGGGGGTGGGACATTCAGTACTTC CASRTSGGWDIQYF
TRBD1 TRBJ1-6 once TRBV28 TGTGCCAGCAGCCCCGGACAGGGGGCATCTTCACCCCTCCACTTT CASSPGQGASSPLHF
NA TRBJ1-3 NA TRBV19 TGTGCCAGTAACCCAGGGGCTGGAAACACCATATATTTT CASNPGAGNTIYF
TRBD1 TRBJ1-2 NA TRBV6-5 TGTGCCAGCAGTCCTCGACAGGGCTACTATGGCTACACCTTC CASSPRQGYYGYTF
NA TRBJ2-3 NA TRBV24-1 TGTGCCACCAGTGATTTGTCGGCGGGACGGGGAGATACGCAGTATTTT CATSDLSAGRGDTQYF
NA TRBJ1-1 NA TRBV4-2 TGTGCCAGCAGCCAGACACCGGGACCGAACACTGAAGCTTTCTTT CASSQTPGPNTEAFF
NA TRBJ1-5 once TRBV10-3 TGTGCCATCAGTGAAGGGGGAAACCCGAGCAATCAGCCCCAGCATTTT CAISEGGNPSNQPQHF
TRBD1 TRBJ2-7 once TRBV11-2 TGTGCCAGCAGCTCCCGGGACAGGGGCGCGTACGAGCAGTACTTC CASSSRDRGAYEQYF
TRBD2 TRBJ2-2 NA TRBV9 TGTGCCAGCAGCCCGTGGGGGAGCGGGAGTAGGGAGCTGTTTTTT CASSPWGSGSRELFF
NA TRBJ2-2 NA TRBV7-9 TGTGCCAGCAGCCTCAGATCGATCCGCGACGCGGGCCTTCGCGGGGAGCTGTTTTTT CASSLRSIRDAGLRGELFF
NA TRBJ1-2 NA TRBV6-5 TGTGCCAGCAGTTACGGGCAGGGAAGAGGCTACACCTTC CASSYGQGRGYTF
TRBD2 TRBJ2-1 NA TRBV9 TGTGCCAGCAGCGCGGGCGGGGGGTCCTACAATGAGCAGTTCTTC CASSAGGGSYNEQFF
NA TRBJ2-2 NA TRBV9 TGTGCCAGCAGCGTAGAAAGGCACACCGGGGAGCTGTTTTTT CASSVERHTGELFF